The clone carrying this TCR beta chain was detected only once. Its specificity is not known. The sample carries other DNA sequences with the same CDR3. TCRdb's table, derived via immunoSEQ multiplex PCR, lists solely in-frame clones and lacks some. The data show a few million clones, 80% to 95% seen once. The data stem from a study of shared clonotypes between healthy human individuals. Overall study findings and caveats: Generally, naive subsets came out with larger estimated richness than memory subsets.

Naive CD8 cells were CD45RO-negative, positively selected for CCR7, excluding terminally differentiated effector memory CD45RA+ cells. The CDR3 extends over 13 amino acids. The germline V gene encodes CDR1 LNHDA and CDR2 SQIVND (reference sequence). The germline V and J ends were trimmed by 3 bases and 2 bases, with 8 bases remaining between them. This sequence originates from a man between 18 and 29 years old in good health. Some clones in this sample may be carry-over from other donors' samples. The sample was naive CD8+ T cells from PBMCs. The V call is TRBV19, the J call TRBJ2-7; D remains ambiguous. The CDR3 sequence: CASSMGLAYEQYF. CDR3 DNA: TGTGCCAGTAGTATGGGGTTAGCCTACGAGCAGTACTTC.